The clone carrying this T cell receptor (beta chain) came up a few times. Its target is not known. Individual cDNA molecules carried attached unique molecular identifiers. Using its own MiXCR run on the 5' RACE reads, TCRdb lists one record per CDR3 protein. The sample records nearly 80,000 distinct CDR3 sequences, roughly 12% being singletons. This entry belongs to a study of early T cells in non-severe SARS-CoV-2 infection. Study-wide results and caveats: The matching step, a VDJdb search, favored anti-spike CD8 responses and missed private and CD4 specificities.

Sequencing input: whole blood. The receptor comes from an adult who was a healthcare worker with PCR-confirmed SARS-CoV-2 infection or an uninfected control (not recorded which).

The CDR3 region is CASSIAARDTGELFF. The CDR3 bases are TGTGCCAGTAGTATAGCGGCCAGGGACACCGGGGAGCTGTTTTTT. The genes are TRBV19 and TRBJ2-2; a weak D match, TRBD1 (5 bases). The germline V gene has CDR1 LNHDA and CDR2 SQIVND (reference sequence). CDR3 length: 15 amino acids. V was trimmed by 1 base and J by 3 bases, leaving 9 bases between them.